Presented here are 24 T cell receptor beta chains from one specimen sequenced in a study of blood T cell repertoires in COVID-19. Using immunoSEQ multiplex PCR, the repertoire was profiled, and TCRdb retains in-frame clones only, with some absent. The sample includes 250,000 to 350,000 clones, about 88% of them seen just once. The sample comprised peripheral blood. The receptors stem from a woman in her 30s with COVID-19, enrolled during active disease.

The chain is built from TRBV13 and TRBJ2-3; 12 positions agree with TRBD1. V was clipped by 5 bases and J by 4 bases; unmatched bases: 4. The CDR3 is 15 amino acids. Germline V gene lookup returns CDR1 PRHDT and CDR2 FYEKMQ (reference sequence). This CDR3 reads CASSPGTGGPDTQYF. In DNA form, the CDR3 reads TGTGCCAGCAGCCCGGGGACAGGGGGCCCAGATACGCAGTATTTT.

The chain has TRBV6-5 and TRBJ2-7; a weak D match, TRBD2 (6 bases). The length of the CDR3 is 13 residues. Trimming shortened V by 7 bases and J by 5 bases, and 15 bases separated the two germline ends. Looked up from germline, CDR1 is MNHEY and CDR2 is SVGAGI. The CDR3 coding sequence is TGTGCCAGCAAGCGAGGAGGGTTCGACGAGCAGTACTTC. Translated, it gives CASKRGGFDEQYF.

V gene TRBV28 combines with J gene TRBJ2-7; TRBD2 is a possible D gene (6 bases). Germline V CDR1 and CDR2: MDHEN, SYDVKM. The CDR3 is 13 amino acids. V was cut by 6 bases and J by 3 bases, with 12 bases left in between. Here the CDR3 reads CASRKGLNYEQYF. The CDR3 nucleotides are TGTGCCAGCAGGAAGGGACTCAACTACGAGCAGTACTTC.

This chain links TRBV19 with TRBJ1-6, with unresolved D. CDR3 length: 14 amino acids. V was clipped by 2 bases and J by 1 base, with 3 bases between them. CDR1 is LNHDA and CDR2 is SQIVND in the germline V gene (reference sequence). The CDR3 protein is CASSISSYNSPLHF. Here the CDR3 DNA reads TGTGCCAGTAGTATATCGTCCTATAATTCACCCCTCCACTTT.

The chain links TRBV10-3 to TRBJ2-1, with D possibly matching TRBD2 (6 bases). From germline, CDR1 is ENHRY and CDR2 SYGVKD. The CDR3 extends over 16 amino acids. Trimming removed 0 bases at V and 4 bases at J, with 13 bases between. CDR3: CAISESFSGLYNEQFF. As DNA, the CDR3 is TGTGCCATCAGTGAGTCCTTTAGCGGCCTATACAATGAGCAGTTCTTC.

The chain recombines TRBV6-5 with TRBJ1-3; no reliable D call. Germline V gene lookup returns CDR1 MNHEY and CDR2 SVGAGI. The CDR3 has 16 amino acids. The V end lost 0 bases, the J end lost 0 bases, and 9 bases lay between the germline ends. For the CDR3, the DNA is TGTGCCAGCAGTTACTCGGTCATCGGCTCTGGAAACACCATATATTTT. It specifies CASSYSVIGSGNTIYF.

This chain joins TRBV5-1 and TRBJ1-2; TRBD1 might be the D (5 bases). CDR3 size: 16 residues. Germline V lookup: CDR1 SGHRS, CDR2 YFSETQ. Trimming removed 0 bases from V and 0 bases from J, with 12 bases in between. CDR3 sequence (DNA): TGCGCCAGCAGCTTGGCCATAACAGGCACTAACTATGGCTACACCTTC. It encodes CASSLAITGTNYGYTF.

CDR3 coding DNA: TGTGCCAGCAGCTACCGACAGTATGGTGAAGCTTTCTTT. It specifies CASSYRQYGEAFF. The V and J genes are TRBV5-8 and TRBJ1-1; D may be TRBD1 (5 bases). CDR3 length: 13 residues. V was cut by 3 bases and J by 7 bases, with 13 bases left in between. The germline CDR1 and CDR2 sequences are SGHTS and YDEGEE.

CDR3 sequence (DNA): TGTGCCAGCAGCCAAGGGCATGGCACAGATACGCAGTATTTT. Translated: CASSQGHGTDTQYF. V usage is TRBV4-2 and J usage is TRBJ2-3; D remains unclear. Germline CDR1 is LGHNA and CDR2 is YNFKEQ. This CDR3 has 14 amino acids. The V end was cut by 1 base, the J end by 1 base, with 6 bases between.

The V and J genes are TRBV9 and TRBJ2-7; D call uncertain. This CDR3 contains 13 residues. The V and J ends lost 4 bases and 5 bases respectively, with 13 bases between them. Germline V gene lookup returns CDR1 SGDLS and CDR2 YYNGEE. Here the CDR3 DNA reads TGTGCCAGCAGCCCCCATCGAGCCGACGAGCAGTACTTC. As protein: CASSPHRADEQYF.

CDR3 DNA sequence: TGTGCCAGTAGTACCACCCGGGGAGAGACCCAGTACTTC. As protein: CASSTTRGETQYF. The chain recombines TRBV19 with TRBJ2-5, with D possibly being TRBD2 (5 bases). CDR1 LNHDA and CDR2 SQIVND come from the germline V gene (reference sequence). Trimming pared 4 bases from V and 4 bases from J, leaving 10 bases between. The CDR3 length is 13 residues.

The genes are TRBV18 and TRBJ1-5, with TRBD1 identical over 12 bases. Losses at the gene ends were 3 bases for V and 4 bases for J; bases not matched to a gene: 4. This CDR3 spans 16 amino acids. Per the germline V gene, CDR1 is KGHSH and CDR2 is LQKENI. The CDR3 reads CASSPGQGARNQPQHF. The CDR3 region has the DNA TGTGCCAGCTCACCGGGACAGGGGGCTAGGAATCAGCCCCAGCATTTT. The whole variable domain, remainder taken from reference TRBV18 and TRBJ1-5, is NAGVMQNPRHLVRRRGQEARLRCSPMKGHSHVYWYRQLPEEGLKFMVYLQKENIIDESGMPKERFSAEFPKEGPSILRIQQVVRGDSAAYFCASSPGQGARNQPQHFGDGTRLSIL.

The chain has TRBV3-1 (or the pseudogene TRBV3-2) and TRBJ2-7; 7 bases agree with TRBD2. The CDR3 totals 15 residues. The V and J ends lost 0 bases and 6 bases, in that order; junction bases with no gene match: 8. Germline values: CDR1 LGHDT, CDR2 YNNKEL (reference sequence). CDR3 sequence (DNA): TGTGCCAGCAGCCAAGATTGGGAGGGACCGCGCGAGCAGTACTTC. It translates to CASSQDWEGPREQYF.

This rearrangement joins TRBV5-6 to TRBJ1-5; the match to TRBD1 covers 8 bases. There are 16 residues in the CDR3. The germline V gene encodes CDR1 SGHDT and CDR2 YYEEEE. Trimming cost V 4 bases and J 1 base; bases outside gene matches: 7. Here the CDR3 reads CASSLGQGVSNQPQHF. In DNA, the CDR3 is TGTGCCAGCAGCCTCGGACAGGGCGTGAGCAATCAGCCCCAGCATTTT.

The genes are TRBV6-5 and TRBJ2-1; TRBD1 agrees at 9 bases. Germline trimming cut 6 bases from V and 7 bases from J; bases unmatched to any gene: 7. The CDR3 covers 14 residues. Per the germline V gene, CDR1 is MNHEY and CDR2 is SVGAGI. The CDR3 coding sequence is TGTGCCAGCAGGGGGACAGGGTTGGCAAATGAGCAGTTCTTC. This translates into CASRGTGLANEQFF.

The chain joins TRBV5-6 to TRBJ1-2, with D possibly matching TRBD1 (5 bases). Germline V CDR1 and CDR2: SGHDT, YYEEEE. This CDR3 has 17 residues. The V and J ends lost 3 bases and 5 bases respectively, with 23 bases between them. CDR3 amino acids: CASSSVIVAGPKYGYTF. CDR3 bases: TGTGCCAGCAGCTCTGTTATCGTGGCAGGGCCGAAGTATGGCTACACCTTC. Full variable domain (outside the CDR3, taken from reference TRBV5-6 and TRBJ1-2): DAGVTQSPTHLIKTRGQQVTLRCSPKSGHDTVSWYQQALGQGPQFIFQYYEEEERQRGNFPDRFSGHQFPNYSSELNVNALLLGDSALYLCASSSVIVAGPKYGYTFGSGTRLTVV.

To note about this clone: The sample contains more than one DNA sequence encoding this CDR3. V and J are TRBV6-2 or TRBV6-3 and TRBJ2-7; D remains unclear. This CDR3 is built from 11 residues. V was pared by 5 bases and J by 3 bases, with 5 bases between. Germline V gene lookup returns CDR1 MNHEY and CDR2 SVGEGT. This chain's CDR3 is CASSPLYEQYF. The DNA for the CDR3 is TGTGCCAGCAGTCCACTCTACGAGCAGTACTTC.

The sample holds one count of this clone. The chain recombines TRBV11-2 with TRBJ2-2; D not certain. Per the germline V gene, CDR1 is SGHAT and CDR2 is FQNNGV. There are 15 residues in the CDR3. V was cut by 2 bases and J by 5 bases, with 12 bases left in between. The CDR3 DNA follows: TGTGCCAGCAGCTTAAATGTGGTAGTAACCGGGGAGCTGTTTTTT. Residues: CASSLNVVVTGELFF.

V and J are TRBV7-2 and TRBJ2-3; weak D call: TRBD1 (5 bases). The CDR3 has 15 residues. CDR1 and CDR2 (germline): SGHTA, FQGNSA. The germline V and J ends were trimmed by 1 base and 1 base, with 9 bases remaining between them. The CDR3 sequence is CASSLVGVGTDTQYF. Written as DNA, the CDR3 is TGTGCCAGCAGCTTAGTAGGGGTTGGCACAGATACGCAGTATTTT.

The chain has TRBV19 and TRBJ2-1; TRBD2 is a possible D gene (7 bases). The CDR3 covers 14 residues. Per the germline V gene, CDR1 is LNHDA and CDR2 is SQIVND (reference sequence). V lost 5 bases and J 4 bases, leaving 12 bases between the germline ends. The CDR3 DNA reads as TGTGCCAGTAGTGCGAGCGGGACATACAATGAGCAGTTCTTC. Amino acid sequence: CASSASGTYNEQFF.

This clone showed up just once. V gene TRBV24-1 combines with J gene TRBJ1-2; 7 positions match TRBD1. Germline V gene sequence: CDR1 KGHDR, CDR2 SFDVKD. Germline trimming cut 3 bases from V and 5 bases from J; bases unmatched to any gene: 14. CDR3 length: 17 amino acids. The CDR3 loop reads CATSDRDSSRGGYGYTF. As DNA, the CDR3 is TGTGCCACCAGTGATAGGGACAGCTCGAGGGGTGGATATGGCTACACCTTC.

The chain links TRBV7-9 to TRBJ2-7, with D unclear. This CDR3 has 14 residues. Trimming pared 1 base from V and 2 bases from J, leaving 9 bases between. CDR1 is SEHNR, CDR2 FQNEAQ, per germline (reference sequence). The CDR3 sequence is CASSLGASAYEQYF. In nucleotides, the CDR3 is TGTGCCAGCAGCTTAGGAGCGTCTGCCTACGAGCAGTACTTC.

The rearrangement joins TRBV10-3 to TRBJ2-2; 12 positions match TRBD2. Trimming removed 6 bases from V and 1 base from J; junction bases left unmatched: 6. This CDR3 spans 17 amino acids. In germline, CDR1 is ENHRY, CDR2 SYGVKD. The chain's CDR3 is CAIRRTSGTKNTGELFF. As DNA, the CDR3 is TGTGCCATCAGAAGGACTAGCGGGACTAAGAACACCGGGGAGCTGTTTTTT.

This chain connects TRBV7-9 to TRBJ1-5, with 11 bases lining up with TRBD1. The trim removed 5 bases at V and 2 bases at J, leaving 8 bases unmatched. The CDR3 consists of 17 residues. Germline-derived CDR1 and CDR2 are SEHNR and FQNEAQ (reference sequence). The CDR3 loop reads CASSPGQGAGGNQPQHF. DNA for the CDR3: TGTGCCAGCAGCCCAGGACAGGGGGCGGGAGGCAATCAGCCCCAGCATTTT.